This TCR beta chain was captured in a study of blood T cell repertoires in COVID-19. V was cut by 0 bases and J by 6 bases, with 11 bases left in between. CDR1 and CDR2 from the germline V gene are WNHNN and SYGVQD (reference sequence). CDR3 length equals 15 residues. Libraries were prepared by immunoSEQ multiplex PCR; TCRdb keeps only in-frame clonotypes and omits some of them. The sample contains about 480,000 clones, roughly 90% of which appear only once. Residents of 20 to 25 US areas, aged roughly 18 to 89 years, made up the participants. Participant reports of clinical history set cohort assignment.

The sample comprised PBMCs or T cells enriched from blood (not recorded which). This sequence was found in a woman aged 40 to 55 who had recovered from COVID-19. The chain links TRBV10-1 to TRBJ2-2, with D tentatively TRBD2 (6 bases). DNA for the CDR3: TGCGCCAGCAGTGAGTCCGGGAGTAACCCCGGGGAGCTGTTTTTT. This codes for CASSESGSNPGELFF.